The 28 T cell receptor beta chains given below trace back to one sample, sequenced in a study of cytomegalovirus exposure and HLA in healthy donors. A multiplex PCR was run with 60 Vbeta primers and 13 Jbeta primers. Only in-frame clones appear in the TCRdb table, and some are missing; sequencing was by immunoSEQ multiplex PCR. Among some 160,000 clones, 80% to 85% were seen once, and the ten largest hold 7% to 9%. The sequenced sample consisted of PBMCs. These receptor sequences come from a male donor in good health and CMV-seropositive.

The chain couples TRBV7-2 to TRBJ1-2; D is unresolved. Trimming removed 1 base from V and 0 bases from J, with 6 bases in between. This CDR3 comprises 14 residues. CDR1 SGHTA and CDR2 FQGNSA come from the germline V gene. The CDR3 bases are TGTGCCAGCAGCTTAGGGTCAGCTAACTATGGCTACACCTTC. Its translation: CASSLGSANYGYTF.

The chain couples TRBV7-9 to TRBJ2-3; TRBD2 agrees at 8 bases. Germline CDR1 is SEHNR and CDR2 is FQNEAQ (reference sequence). This CDR3 is 15 amino acids long. The J segment lost 5 bases and the V segment lost 4 bases, leaving 8 bases of the junction unmatched. CDR3 loop: CASSSRGGAGDTQYF. In DNA form, the CDR3 reads TGTGCCAGCAGCTCCCGGGGGGGTGCGGGAGATACGCAGTATTTT.

CDR3 nucleotide sequence: TGTGCCAGCAGTGCCCGGGGGACAGGGTGGAATTCACCCCTCCACTTT. Protein product: CASSARGTGWNSPLHF. The chain recombines TRBV27 with TRBJ1-6; 9 bases map to TRBD1. The CDR3 loop spans 16 amino acids. The junction had 9 bases not matched to a gene; V was cut back by 5 bases and J by 7 bases. Germline V CDR1 and CDR2: MNHEY, SMNVEV (reference sequence).

The table lists this clone with a count of one. The chain joins TRBV29-1 to TRBJ1-2; no clear D gene. Germline V CDR1 and CDR2: SQVTM, ANQGSEA. CDR3 length equals 12 residues. V lost 6 bases and J 7 bases, leaving 15 bases between the germline ends. CDR3 nucleotide sequence: TGCAGCGTGCTCGGGCTCCGGGGTGGCTACACCTTC. This codes for CSVLGLRGGYTF.

The chain uses TRBV18 and TRBJ2-7; D call uncertain. V lost 5 bases to trimming and J lost 1 base, with 15 bases between them. Looked up from germline, CDR1 is KGHSH and CDR2 is LQKENI. The CDR3 extends over 15 amino acids. The CDR3 spells CASSVSEVLSYEQYF. The DNA of the CDR3 is TGTGCCAGCTCAGTCTCTGAGGTCTTATCCTACGAGCAGTACTTC.

This clone was counted a single time. The chain joins TRBV5-4 to TRBJ2-7; a possible D gene is TRBD2 (7 bases). With 4 bases removed from V and 4 bases from J, the gap between germline ends came to 18 bases. The CDR3 extends over 15 amino acids. Germline CDR1 is SGHNT and CDR2 is YYREEE (reference sequence). In DNA, the CDR3 is TGTGCCAGCAGCGCCGGGACACGGCGGGGGTACGAGCAGTACTTC. Residues: CASSAGTRRGYEQYF. Variable domain in full (rest from reference TRBV5-4 and TRBJ2-7): ETGVTQSPTHLIKTRGQQVTLRCSSQSGHNTVSWYQQALGQGPQFIFQYYREEENGRGNFPPRFSGLQFPNYSSELNVNALELDDSALYLCASSAGTRRGYEQYFGPGTRLTVT.

A word on this clone: At one boundary the junction diverges from the germline segment, which might be a read error. The sample contains more than one DNA sequence encoding this CDR3. This chain joins TRBV28 and TRBJ2-7, with a tentative D call TRBD1 (6 bases). CDR3 length equals 13 residues. Germline-derived CDR1 and CDR2 are MDHEN and SYDVKM. CDR3 coding DNA: TGCGCCAGCAGTCTGGGGGCCCCCTACGAGCAGTACTTC. It yields the protein CASSLGAPYEQYF. The variable domain in full, completed from reference TRBV28 and TRBJ2-7, reads DVKVTQSSRYLVKRTGEKVFLECVQDMDHENMFWYRQDPGLGLRLIYFSYDVKMKEKGDIPEGYSVSREKKERFSLILESASTNQTSMYLCASSLGAPYEQYFGPGTRLTVT.

V usage is TRBV10-3 and J usage is TRBJ1-5; 10 positions agree with TRBD1. The CDR3 consists of 15 residues. With 6 bases clipped from V and 1 base from J, the junction kept 3 bases outside the gene matches. Per the germline V gene, CDR1 is ENHRY and CDR2 is SYGVKD. This chain's CDR3 is CAIRGTGESNQPQHF. DNA of the CDR3: TGTGCCATCAGGGGGACAGGGGAAAGCAATCAGCCCCAGCATTTT.

Worth noting for this clone: The same CDR3 is also encoded by other DNA sequences in this sample. The chain combines TRBV7-2 with TRBJ2-7, with D maybe TRBD2 (5 bases). Germline V gives CDR1 SGHTA, CDR2 FQGNSA. This CDR3 comprises 12 residues. V shed 2 bases and J shed 4 bases, with 6 bases lying between them. In nucleotides, the CDR3 is TGTGCCAGCAGCTTATCGGGGTACGAGCAGTACTTC. As protein: CASSLSGYEQYF.

This chain links TRBV12-2 with TRBJ2-1; TRBD1 is taken as the D call from the table, unchecked against the DNA. TRBV12-2 constitutes a pseudogene. The CDR3 is 19 amino acids. The CDR3 here is CASRLAHRGRILSSAEQFF. The CDR3 DNA is TGTGCAAGTCGCTTAGCCCACAGGGGGCGCATCCTGAGTAGTGCTGAGCAGTTCTTC.

On this clone itself: At one end, the junction sequence differs from germline, possibly due to a read error. The chain recombines TRBV18 with TRBJ2-7; 7 bases fit TRBD1. CDR1 and CDR2 from the germline V gene are KGHSH and LQKENI. The length of the CDR3 is 15 residues. DNA of the CDR3: TGTGCCAGCTCACCCGGAGCCGGGACAGCCCCTCTTGGAGGCTTC. Translating gives CASSPGAGTAPLGGF.

In its sample, this clone was seen once. The chain employs TRBV15 and TRBJ2-2, with 10 bases lining up with TRBD1. Germline CDR1 LNHNV, CDR2 YYDKDF (reference sequence). The CDR3 sequence is 15 residues long. Trimming removed 8 bases from V and 2 bases from J; junction bases left unmatched: 5. This CDR3 is CATRGTGDNTGELFF. The DNA for the CDR3 is TGTGCCACCCGTGGGACAGGGGACAACACCGGGGAGCTGTTTTTT.

The chain joins TRBV28 to TRBJ2-7; the D gene is possibly TRBD2 (6 bases). V was pared by 3 bases and J by 7 bases, with 22 bases between. CDR1 and CDR2 from the germline V gene are MDHEN and SYDVKM. CDR3 size: 16 residues. The CDR3 is CASSLLHAGSWGEQYF. The CDR3 bases are TGTGCCAGCAGTTTGCTGCATGCCGGGAGTTGGGGTGAGCAGTACTTC. Full variable domain (outside the CDR3, taken from reference TRBV28 and TRBJ2-7): DVKVTQSSRYLVKRTGEKVFLECVQDMDHENMFWYRQDPGLGLRLIYFSYDVKMKEKGDIPEGYSVSREKKERFSLILESASTNQTSMYLCASSLLHAGSWGEQYFGPGTRLTVT.

The chain employs TRBV7-2 and TRBJ1-5; 8 bases match TRBD1. Germline CDR1 and CDR2: SGHTA and FQGNSA. There are 15 residues in the CDR3. The V gene end was trimmed by 4 bases and the J gene end by 7 bases; junction bases not matched to a gene: 9. CDR3 loop: CASSYRTGRGQPQHF. CDR3 DNA: TGTGCCAGCAGCTACCGGACAGGGCGAGGACAGCCCCAGCATTTT. The entire variable domain, with the rest obtained from reference TRBV7-2 and TRBJ1-5, is as follows: GAGVSQSPSNKVTEKGKDVELRCDPISGHTALYWYRQSLGQGLEFLIYFQGNSAPDKSGLPSDRFSAERTGGSVSTLTIQRTQQEDSAVYLCASSYRTGRGQPQHFGDGTRLSIL.

Comment on this clone: One end of the junction fails to match germline, which may point to a read error. The chain is built from TRBV5-4 and TRBJ2-5; tentative D call: TRBD2 (5 bases). Germline V gene data show CDR1 as SGHNT and CDR2 as YYREEE (reference sequence). The CDR3 has 14 amino acids. CDR3 sequence reads: CASSLEASQGTQYF. CDR3 bases: TGTGCCAGCAGCTTGGAGGCTAGCCAAGGGACCCAGTACTTC.

V is TRBV2 and J is TRBJ1-2; the match to TRBD1 covers 7 bases. The CDR3 sequence is 17 residues long. V shed 8 bases and J 5 bases; nucleotides not matched to a gene: 20. Germline V CDR1 and CDR2: SNHLY, FYNNEI. CDR3 protein: CASVSGSRDSERYGYTF. CDR3 in DNA: TGTGCCAGCGTTTCGGGGTCTCGGGACAGCGAGAGGTATGGCTACACCTTC.

The chain employs TRBV20-1 and TRBJ1-1; perhaps TRBD1 as D (6 bases). The CDR3 sequence is 11 residues long. Germline values: CDR1 DFQATT, CDR2 SNEGSKA (reference sequence). CDR3 sequence reads: CEGRGGPQAFF. The CDR3 DNA follows: TGCGAAGGTAGGGGGGGACCTCAAGCTTTCTTT.

The chain is built from TRBV4-1 and TRBJ2-5; 12 bases map to TRBD1. Trimming removed 2 bases from V and 3 bases from J; junction bases left unmatched: 4. CDR1 MGHRA and CDR2 YSYEKL come from the germline V gene. This CDR3 is 16 amino acids long. DNA of the CDR3: TGCGCCAGCAGCCAACCGGGGACAGGGGGCGAAGAGACCCAGTACTTC. Its translation is CASSQPGTGGEETQYF.

The rearrangement links TRBV5-6 to TRBJ2-2; TRBD2 aligns across 7 bases. J was trimmed by 5 bases and V by 1 base; bases with no gene match: 5. Germline loops: CDR1 SGHDT, CDR2 YYEEEE. CDR3 length equals 15 residues. For the CDR3, the DNA is TGTGCCAGCAGCTTGAGGGCCGGGGGGACCGGGGAGCTGTTTTTT. Its protein product is CASSLRAGGTGELFF.

The chain is built from TRBV9 and TRBJ1-1; possible D gene TRBD1, 5 bases. Trimming stripped 0 bases from V and 1 base from J, with 10 bases between. From germline, CDR1 is SGDLS and CDR2 YYNGEE. This CDR3 is built from 15 residues. CDR3 sequence (DNA): TGTGCCAGCAGCGTAGCGCAGGGATCGAACACTGAAGCTTTCTTT. Translated: CASSVAQGSNTEAFF.

The table lists this clone with a count of one. V gene TRBV14 combines with J gene TRBJ2-7; 8 bases line up with TRBD1. J lost 6 bases, V lost 8 bases, and 15 bases had no gene match. Germline V CDR1 and CDR2: SGHDN, FVKESK. There are 15 residues in the CDR3. The CDR3 reads CASSAGQGALGEQYF. The CDR3 DNA is TGTGCCAGCTCGGCCGGTCAGGGGGCCTTAGGCGAGCAGTACTTC.

In DNA, the CDR3 is TGTGCCAGCAGCTTGGCGGGACCTCTATACAATGAGCAGTTCTTC. It translates to CASSLAGPLYNEQFF. This chain uses TRBV7-9 with TRBJ2-1; D is perhaps TRBD2 (6 bases). V was trimmed by 3 bases and J by 4 bases, leaving 13 bases between them. CDR3 size: 15 residues. Germline-derived CDR1 and CDR2 are SEHNR and FQNEAQ (reference sequence).

This rearrangement joins TRBV7-2 to TRBJ1-2, with a possible D match to TRBD1 (5 bases). Trimming removed 4 bases from V and 0 bases from J, with 12 bases in between. The CDR3 has 15 residues. In germline, CDR1 is SGHTA, CDR2 FQGNSA. This chain's CDR3 is CASSSPDKANYGYTF. The CDR3 DNA is TGTGCCAGCAGCTCCCCGGACAAAGCTAACTATGGCTACACCTTC. Complete variable domain (other parts from reference TRBV7-2 and TRBJ1-2): GAGVSQSPSNKVTEKGKDVELRCDPISGHTALYWYRQSLGQGLEFLIYFQGNSAPDKSGLPSDRFSAERTGGSVSTLTIQRTQQEDSAVYLCASSSPDKANYGYTFGSGTRLTVV.

The rearrangement joins TRBV18 to TRBJ1-1; weak D call: TRBD1 (5 bases). This CDR3 has 16 residues. With 1 base removed from V and 1 base from J, the gap between germline ends came to 13 bases. Germline-derived CDR1 and CDR2 are KGHSH and LQKENI. This CDR3 is CASSPQGILGNTEAFF. CDR3 sequence (DNA): TGTGCCAGCTCACCACAGGGGATTTTGGGGAACACTGAAGCTTTCTTT.

CDR3 in DNA: TGTGCCAGCAGCTTAGGTCGGGACAGTTATAACGTAGATACGCAGTATTTT. It codes for CASSLGRDSYNVDTQYF. The V and J genes are TRBV11-3 and TRBJ2-3, with 7 nucleotides matching TRBD1. J lost 5 bases, V lost 1 base, and 12 bases had no gene match. This CDR3 region has 17 residues. CDR1 is SGHNT, CDR2 YENEEA, per germline.

This chain uses TRBV30 with TRBJ1-1, with D possibly matching TRBD1 (6 bases). CDR3 size: 13 residues. V lost 3 bases to trimming and J lost 1 base, with 9 bases between them. CDR1 and CDR2 (germline): GTSNPN, SVGIG (reference sequence). CDR3 coding DNA: TGTGCCTGGAGCCCCAGGGGGAACACTGAAGCTTTCTTT. It is translated as CAWSPRGNTEAFF.

The chain joins TRBV10-3 to TRBJ2-7; TRBD2 matches 8 bases. CDR3 length: 15 residues. The germline V gene has CDR1 ENHRY and CDR2 SYGVKD. V shed 0 bases and J 7 bases; nucleotides not matched to a gene: 8. The CDR3, as DNA: TGTGCCATCAGTGAGTCGCGACTAGCGACGGGGGAGCAGTACTTC. Protein product: CAISESRLATGEQYF.

This chain joins TRBV5-1 and TRBJ2-3; 7 nucleotides line up with TRBD1. The ends lost 1 base at V and 3 bases at J; junction bases unmatched: 5. The germline V gene encodes CDR1 SGHRS and CDR2 YFSETQ. The CDR3 runs to 15 residues. The CDR3 sequence is CASSLRGQGTDTQYF. The CDR3, as DNA: TGCGCCAGCAGCTTGAGGGGGCAGGGGACAGATACGCAGTATTTT. Together with reference TRBV5-1 and TRBJ2-3, the CDR3 gives the full variable domain: KAGVTQTPRYLIKTRGQQVTLSCSPISGHRSVSWYQQTPGQGLQFLFEYFSETQRNKGNFPGRFSGRQFSNSRSEMNVSTLELGDSALYLCASSLRGQGTDTQYFGPGTRLTVL.